A single sample is the source of the 21 T cell receptor beta chains below, sequenced in a study of post-analysis software for immune sequencing data (dated by TCRdb to between 2014 and 2017). The investigation overall reported the following: Significantly higher frequencies in patients than in controls were found for a handful of TRBV segments, including TRBV5-6, TRBV5-1 and TRBV20-1.

What these receptors recognize is not known. Libraries were built with PCR. The sequencer listed for this sample is Illumina HiSeq 2500. To reduce PCR and sequencing biases, unique molecular identifiers were built into the TCR beta cDNA libraries. TCRdb trimmed the raw reads at Q25, called clones with MiXCR and kept productive beta chains. Under each unique CDR3 protein, matching rows form one entry showing the most common genes and DNA. The sample table shows about 540,000 distinct CDR3 sequences, and around 36% are seen once. Of the sample, 4.5% to 7.5% falls within the top ten clones. Sequenced sample: blood. The receptors shown here come from a girl aged 2-17 years with multiple sclerosis.

The chain recombines TRBV7-2 with TRBJ2-2; TRBD1 matches at 9 bases. The V gene's germline CDR1 is SGHTA and CDR2 FQGNSA. CDR3 length: 16 residues. J was trimmed by 1 base and V by 6 bases; bases with no gene match: 6. The CDR3 DNA sequence: TGTGCCAGCAGACCAGGGACAGGGATGAACACCGGGGAGCTGTTTTTT. The encoded protein is CASRPGTGMNTGELFF. The full variable domain, with the rest looked up from reference TRBV7-2 and TRBJ2-2, is GAGVSQSPSNKVTEKGKDVELRCDPISGHTALYWYRQSLGQGLEFLIYFQGNSAPDKSGLPSDRFSAERTGGSVSTLTIQRTQQEDSAVYLCASRPGTGMNTGELFFGEGSRLTVL.

This clonotype was seen more than once but under ten times. This chain joins TRBV18 and TRBJ1-1, with 7 bases aligning to TRBD1. After removal of 4 bases from V and 6 bases from J, the junction contained 5 bases not matched to a gene. The CDR3 is 13 residues long. Germline assignment: CDR1 KGHSH and CDR2 LQKENI. CDR3 bases: TGTGCCAGCTCACGCGACAGGGAGTCTGAAGCTTTCTTT. This codes for CASSRDRESEAFF.

As to this clonotype: This is likely a read error, given that the CDR3 carries no conserved phenylalanine or tryptophan at its end. This chain joins TRBV4-1 and TRBJ1-4, with a weak D call TRBD1 (5 bases). The V and J ends lost 1 base and 0 bases respectively, with 12 bases between them. CDR1 and CDR2 (germline): MGHRA, YSYEKL. The CDR3 runs to 17 residues. CDR3 amino acids: CASSQVPQGSTNEKLFL. The CDR3 DNA follows: TGCGCCAGCAGCCAAGTACCGCAGGGATCAACTAATGAAAAACTGTTTCTT.

The chain carries TRBV2 and TRBJ2-7; a possible D gene is TRBD1 (5 bases). CDR1 is SNHLY, CDR2 FYNNEI, per germline. CDR3 size: 12 residues. V was pared by 5 bases and J by 3 bases, with 8 bases between. The DNA of the CDR3 is TGTGCCAGCAGTTGGGGCAACTACGAGCAGTACTTC. It translates to CASSWGNYEQYF.

This clonotype has just a few counts. The chain couples TRBV11-2 to TRBJ2-1; 10 nucleotides agree with TRBD2. The CDR3 is 16 residues long. V shed 5 bases, J shed 0 bases, and the junction held 4 bases outside the gene matches. Germline lookup yields CDR1 SGHAT and CDR2 FQNNGV. The CDR3 sequence is CASSRERGGSYNEQFF. CDR3 coding DNA: TGTGCCAGCAGCCGGGAGCGGGGGGGCTCCTACAATGAGCAGTTCTTC.

This clonotype was counted only a few times. This chain links TRBV20-1 with TRBJ1-1; no reliable D call. V lost 3 bases and J 0 bases, leaving 8 bases between the germline ends. CDR1 and CDR2 (germline): DFQATT, SNEGSKA (reference sequence). CDR3 length: 13 residues. In DNA, the CDR3 is TGCAGTGCTAGGGGCCGCTTGAACACTGAAGCTTTCTTT. Translating gives CSARGRLNTEAFF.

V usage is TRBV6-5 and J usage is TRBJ1-5; no definite D call. Germline V gene sequence: CDR1 MNHEY, CDR2 SVGAGI. Trimming took 5 bases from V and 4 from J, leaving 9 bases between them. CDR3 length: 13 residues. This CDR3 reads CASSTDGNQPQHF. The CDR3 DNA is TGTGCCAGCAGTACCGACGGAAATCAGCCCCAGCATTTT.

About this clonotype itself: A junction end diverges from the germline sequence, so it may reflect a read error. This chain joins TRBV5-1 and TRBJ1-5, with 7 bases fitting TRBD1. The CDR3 has 14 residues. Germline loops: CDR1 SGHRS, CDR2 YFSETQ. In DNA, the CDR3 is TGCGCCGGCAGCTTGGGACAGCCGAATCAGCCCCAGCATTTT. This gives the protein CAGSLGQPNQPQHF.

There are a few counts of this clonotype. This chain uses TRBV7-9 with TRBJ2-1, with 9 nucleotides matching TRBD2. Germline CDR1 reads SEHNR; CDR2 reads FQNEAQ (reference sequence). V lost 3 bases and J lost 9; bases outside the gene matches: 6. The CDR3 is 14 residues long. The CDR3 region is CASSLGGGALEQFF. Here the CDR3 DNA reads TGTGCCAGCAGCTTGGGCGGGGGGGCCCTTGAGCAGTTCTTC.

The chain employs TRBV5-1 and TRBJ2-1; possibly TRBD2 for D (5 bases). The CDR3 is made up of 15 amino acids. Trimming shortened V by 2 bases and J by 8 bases, and 17 bases separated the two germline ends. The germline V gene encodes CDR1 SGHRS and CDR2 YFSETQ. As DNA, the CDR3 is TGCGCCAGCAGCTTTTCGGCGGGTTTGGGAGATGAGCAGTTCTTC. Its protein is CASSFSAGLGDEQFF.

In this sample, this clonotype turned up a few times. This chain connects TRBV9 to TRBJ1-6, with 7 nucleotides matching TRBD1. Germline V lookup: CDR1 SGDLS, CDR2 YYNGEE. The trim removed 3 bases at V and 10 bases at J, leaving 16 bases unmatched. The CDR3 sequence is 17 residues long. The DNA of the CDR3 is TGTGCCAGCAGCGCGTCTGACAAAACAGGGGTAGGGTCACCCCTCCACTTT. It translates to CASSASDKTGVGSPLHF.

This clonotype was recorded a few times. The chain uses TRBV6-6 and TRBJ1-2, with a tentative D call TRBD1 (6 bases). This CDR3 contains 15 residues. Trimming shortened V by 2 bases and J by 8 bases, and 18 bases separated the two germline ends. CDR1 is MNHNY and CDR2 is SVGAGI in the germline V gene (reference sequence). CDR3 sequence (DNA): TGTGCCAGCAGTTACCCAGAGGGGGGGTCGGAAGGCTACACCTTC. It specifies CASSYPEGGSEGYTF.

This CDR3 reads CASSLGAGYQETQYF. CDR3 nucleotide sequence: TGTGCCAGCAGCTTGGGAGCGGGGTACCAAGAGACCCAGTACTTC. This chain connects TRBV7-6 to TRBJ2-5, with 7 bases identical to TRBD2. The CDR3 loop spans 15 amino acids. The J segment lost 0 bases and the V segment lost 3 bases, leaving 4 bases of the junction unmatched. Germline CDR1 and CDR2: SGHVS and FNYEAQ.

Many counts were recorded for this clonotype. The chain joins TRBV5-8 to TRBJ2-7; maybe TRBD1 (6 bases). Germline CDR1 and CDR2: SGHTS and YDEGEE. CDR3 length equals 13 residues. V was cut by 0 bases and J by 6 bases, with 10 bases left in between. The chain's CDR3 is CASSLDRVGEQYF. CDR3 DNA: TGTGCCAGCAGCTTGGACAGGGTAGGCGAGCAGTACTTC. The complete variable domain, with remaining parts taken from reference TRBV5-8 and TRBJ2-7, reads EAGVTQSPTHLIKTRGQQATLRCSPISGHTSVYWYQQALGLGLQFLLWYDEGEERNRGNFPPRFSGRQFPNYSSELNVNALELEDSALYLCASSLDRVGEQYFGPGTRLTVT.

CDR3 DNA sequence: TGTGCCATCAGCGAATCTGACGCTGAAGCTTTCTTT. This sequence encodes CAISESDAEAFF. The V call is TRBV10-3, the J call TRBJ1-1; D unresolved. The CDR3 is made up of 12 amino acids. The V end was cut by 6 bases, the J end by 6 bases, with 11 bases between. Germline CDR1 reads ENHRY; CDR2 reads SYGVKD.

This clonotype was seen only a few times. J is TRBJ1-5 and V is TRBV24-1; 11 bases fit TRBD1. The CDR3 runs to 16 residues. Losses at the gene ends were 3 bases for V and 2 bases for J; bases not matched to a gene: 2. CDR1 and CDR2 from the germline V gene are KGHDR and SFDVKD. CDR3 nucleotides: TGTGCCACCAGTGATGCGGGACAGGGGGGCAATCAGCCCCAGCATTTT. Translation: CATSDAGQGGNQPQHF.

The chain combines TRBV6-2 or TRBV6-3 with TRBJ2-7; 12 bases match TRBD2. After removal of 7 bases from V and 4 bases from J, the junction contained 2 bases not matched to a gene. CDR3 length: 13 residues. CDR1 is MNHEY and CDR2 is SVGEGT in the germline V gene. The CDR3 protein is CASTSGGAYEQYF. The CDR3 DNA follows: TGTGCCAGCACTAGCGGGGGGGCTTACGAGCAGTACTTC.

This chain joins TRBV10-2 and TRBJ2-5, with a weak D call TRBD2 (6 bases). Per the germline V gene, CDR1 is WSHSY and CDR2 is SAAADI. The ends were cut back, 5 bases at V and 3 bases at J, with 13 bases in the middle. This CDR3 contains 14 residues. The CDR3 DNA reads TGCGCCAGCAGTCTCCGGGGGAATAAAGAGACCCAGTACTTC. Protein sequence: CASSLRGNKETQYF.

The chain has TRBV19 and TRBJ1-1; D unclear. The CDR3 runs 12 residues. The V gene lost 4 bases and the J gene lost 7 bases, with 10 bases spanning the gap. Germline CDR1 LNHDA, CDR2 SQIVND (reference sequence). CDR3 sequence reads: CASSTTSVEAFF. CDR3 in DNA: TGTGCCAGTAGTACCACATCGGTTGAAGCTTTCTTT. The whole variable domain, filled in from reference TRBV19 and TRBJ1-1, reads DGGITQSPKYLFRKEGQNVTLSCEQNLNHDAMYWYRQDPGQGLRLIYYSQIVNDFQKGDIAEGYSVSREKKESFPLTVTSAQKNPTAFYLCASSTTSVEAFFGQGTRLTVV.

The J gene is TRBJ2-4, the V gene TRBV5-6; no reliable D call. Germline assignment: CDR1 SGHDT and CDR2 YYEEEE. With 3 bases removed from V and 6 bases from J, the gap between germline ends came to 7 bases. The CDR3 runs to 12 residues. DNA for the CDR3: TGTGCCAGCAGCTACGACGGAAACATTCAGTACTTC. Protein sequence: CASSYDGNIQYF. Full variable domain (remainder filled in from reference TRBV5-6 and TRBJ2-4): DAGVTQSPTHLIKTRGQQVTLRCSPKSGHDTVSWYQQALGQGPQFIFQYYEEEERQRGNFPDRFSGHQFPNYSSELNVNALLLGDSALYLCASSYDGNIQYFGAGTRLSVL.

The chain couples TRBV7-3 to TRBJ2-5, with 11 bases aligning to TRBD1. CDR3 length: 16 residues. After removal of 5 bases from V and 1 base from J, the junction contained 6 bases not matched to a gene. Germline CDR1 and CDR2: SGHTA and FQGTGA. The DNA of the CDR3 is TGTGCCAGCAGCCTCCGGACAGGGGGCCTCCAAGAGACCCAGTACTTC. Translation: CASSLRTGGLQETQYF. The whole variable domain, filled in from reference TRBV7-3 and TRBJ2-5, reads GAGVSQTPSNKVTEKGKYVELRCDPISGHTALYWYRQSLGQGPEFLIYFQGTGAADDSGLPNDRFFAVRPEGSVSTLKIQRTERGDSAVYLCASSLRTGGLQETQYFGPGTRLLVL.